These T cell receptor beta chains were read from a single sample in a study of cytomegalovirus exposure and HLA in healthy donors. Profiling relied on immunoSEQ multiplex PCR, and the TCRdb table lists in-frame clones only, not all of them. This table holds 150,000 to 200,000 clones, roughly 87% found once. Sample: PBMCs. The source is a girl between 10 and 17 years old in good health and CMV-seropositive. Both conserved end residues are part of each CDR3. The D gene is left open where the match is weak. Expanded clones are given a class, and other clones once, few, many or no size at all.

TRBJ2-1 TRBV5-1 NA NA CASSLNVLKDEQFF TGCGCCAGCAGCTTGAACGTACTAAAAGATGAGCAGTTCTTC
TRBJ1-2 TRBV28 once NA CASSFRYGYTF TGTGCCAGCAGTTTCAGGTATGGCTACACCTTC
TRBJ1-1 TRBV5-1 NA TRBD1 CASSLGTGPGGAFF TGCGCCAGCAGCTTGGGGACAGGTCCCGGCGGAGCTTTCTTT
TRBJ1-2 TRBV14 NA NA CASSQGFGTPKGGYTF TGTGCCAGCAGCCAAGGATTCGGGACACCGAAGGGCGGCTACACCTTC
TRBJ2-7 TRBV23-1 NA TRBD1 CASSQSIPGNGTGSDEQYF TGCGCCAGCAGTCAATCGATTCCCGGTAATGGGACAGGGTCGGACGAGCAGTACTTC
TRBJ2-5 TRBV4-3 NA TRBD1 CASSQTGGSFGETQYF TGCGCCAGCAGCCAAACAGGGGGTTCCTTCGGGGAGACCCAGTACTTC
TRBJ1-2 TRBV30 NA TRBD1 CAWSEGQGGYGYTF TGTGCCTGGAGTGAGGGACAGGGCGGGTATGGCTACACCTTC
TRBJ2-3 TRBV2 NA NA CASSARGTSTDTQYF TGTGCCAGCAGCGCCCGGGGTACTAGCACAGATACGCAGTATTTT
TRBJ1-1 TRBV15 NA TRBD1 CATSRRTGLNTEAFF TGTGCCACCAGCAGACGGACAGGGCTGAACACTGAAGCTTTCTTT
TRBJ1-5 TRBV28 NA NA CASIKTWGQDGNQPQHF TGTGCCAGCATTAAAACGTGGGGCCAAGATGGCAATCAGCCCCAGCATTTT
TRBJ1-1 TRBV2 NA NA CASTPEDIVTEAFF TGTGCCAGCACCCCTGAGGATATCGTCACTGAAGCTTTCTTT
TRBJ1-3 TRBV6-5 NA TRBD1 CASSLTGTGNTIYF TGTGCCAGCAGTCTGACAGGGACTGGAAACACCATATATTTT
TRBJ2-5 TRBV7-9 NA NA CASSNRADWTQYF TGTGCCAGCAGCAACAGGGCGGATTGGACCCAGTACTTC
TRBJ2-2 TRBV5-1 NA NA CASSLTSRLAGELFF TGCGCCAGCAGCTTGACTTCCAGGTTGGCCGGGGAGCTGTTTTTT
TRBJ1-3 TRBV4-1 NA TRBD1 CASSQPRAGQGGSGNTIYF TGCGCCAGCAGCCAACCACGGGCGGGACAGGGGGGTTCTGGAAACACCATATATTTT
TRBJ2-1 TRBV28 NA TRBD2 CASSHRTSGSGNEQFF TGTGCCAGCAGTCATCGGACTAGCGGGAGTGGCAATGAGCAGTTCTTC
TRBJ2-5 TRBV9 NA TRBD2 CASSVEGLQETQYF TGTGCCAGCAGCGTCGAGGGACTACAAGAGACCCAGTACTTC
TRBJ2-5 TRBV5-1 NA TRBD1 CASSTGQQETQYF TGCGCCAGCAGCACGGGACAGCAAGAGACCCAGTACTTC
TRBJ2-5 TRBV15 NA NA CATSRGLAISGIWTQYF TGTGCCACCAGCAGAGGCCTAGCGATATCCGGGATTTGGACCCAGTACTTC
TRBJ1-2 TRBV10-1 NA TRBD1 CASSGGDRGVLYGYTF TGCGCCAGCAGTGGGGGGGACAGGGGGGTTCTCTATGGCTACACCTTC
TRBJ1-2 TRBV7-9 few TRBD1 CASSSGQAYGYTF TGTGCCAGCAGCTCTGGACAGGCCTATGGCTACACCTTC
TRBJ1-2 TRBV13 NA NA CASSETGYYGYTF TGTGCCAGCAGCGAAACAGGGTACTATGGCTACACCTTC
TRBJ2-3 TRBV7-9 NA NA CASSPNGAHTQYF TGTGCCAGCAGCCCCAATGGGGCCCATACGCAGTATTTT
TRBJ2-1 TRBV27 NA NA CASSLFSVNEQFF TGTGCCAGCAGTTTATTCTCGGTCAATGAGCAGTTCTTC
TRBJ2-1 TRBV27 NA TRBD2 CASSFVAGGLHNEQFF TGTGCCAGCAGTTTTGTGGCGGGAGGGCTACACAATGAGCAGTTCTTC
TRBJ1-1 TRBV7-9 NA NA CASYGGMNTEAFF TGTGCCAGCTACGGCGGAATGAACACTGAAGCTTTCTTT
TRBJ1-4 TRBV4-1 few NA CASSPSPLDHSRGEKLFF TGCGCCAGCAGCCCCTCACCCCTAGACCACAGTCGGGGGGAAAAACTGTTTTTT
TRBJ1-2 TRBV30 few NA CAWSPVGYTF TGTGCCTGGAGTCCGGTTGGCTACACCTTC
TRBJ1-5 TRBV28 few TRBD1 CASRETGDYSNQPQHF TGTGCCAGCAGGGAGACAGGGGATTATAGCAATCAGCCCCAGCATTTT
TRBJ1-1 TRBV25-1 NA TRBD1 CASSRWGQGSITEAFF TGTGCCAGCAGCCGATGGGGACAGGGGAGTATCACTGAAGCTTTCTTT
TRBJ1-1 TRBV5-1 NA NA CASSFKIAGTEAFF TGCGCCAGCAGCTTCAAAATAGCGGGCACTGAAGCTTTCTTT
TRBJ2-1 TRBV7-3 NA TRBD2 CASSLFSGGRLGEQFF TGTGCCAGCAGCTTATTTAGCGGGGGGAGGTTGGGTGAGCAGTTCTTC
TRBJ2-5 TRBV27 NA TRBD2 CASSPLWEGRKTQYF TGTGCCAGCAGTCCTTTGTGGGAGGGCCGGAAGACCCAGTACTTC